This TCR beta chain emerged from a study of CD8+CD57+ T cells in acquired aplastic anemia. Study-level findings and limits: Patients shared approximately 30 CD8+ CDR3 sequences with controls.

For sequencing, patients were chosen who had shown expansion of CD8+CD57+ cells by flow cytometry. The V end lost 4 bases, the J end lost 9 bases, and 16 bases lay between the germline ends. This CDR3 comprises 15 residues. Germline CDR1 reads MNHNS; CDR2 reads SASEGT. The TCR beta profiling, which covered VDJ combination and CDR3 sequence, was carried out using genomic DNA as the template. Each CDR3 protein gets one entry after TCRdb re-called the reads with MiXCR. The table includes approximately 160,000 distinct CDR3 sequences, around half detected once. Regarding this clonotype: Its antigen is still unknown.

V usage is TRBV6-1 and J usage is TRBJ1-6; D is ambiguous. The TCR comes from a human donor with aplastic anemia. Sequences were obtained from sorted CD4+, CD8+, or CD8+CD57+ T cells (not recorded which) from PBMCs. The CDR3: CASSASGARSSPLHF. In nucleotides, the CDR3 is TGTGCCAGCAGTGCATCAGGAGCCCGGAGTTCACCCCTCCACTTT.